By share, the clone carrying this T cell receptor (beta chain) ranks as medium-sized. Its specificity is unknown. This sample is part of a study of spatial heterogeneity in lung cancer. Across the whole study: Counts of TCR transcripts in tumor regions correlated strongly with a matched bulk RNA-seq T cell module score. Study-wide points: Mutation tallies in tumors tracked expanded intratumoral alpha and beta TCR counts.

Time point defined: sample taken at primary tumor resection. The cohort: around 79 early-stage, untreated non-small cell lung cancer patients. V trimming: 6 bases; J trimming: 5 bases; junction bases outside the gene matches: 6. Germline V gene sequence: CDR1 MNHEY, CDR2 SVGAGI. This CDR3 spans 13 amino acids. TCRdb re-derived calls from the 5' RACE reads in MiXCR, one entry per CDR3 protein. This repertoire shows under 4,000 distinct CDR3 sequences, 8% to 10% found once; its top ten account for 30% to 45%. J is TRBJ1-2 and V is TRBV6-5; 7 bases align to TRBD1. The TCR comes from a male donor with early-stage non-small cell lung cancer. The material was lung tumor tissue, obtained at surgery. CDR3 sequence (DNA): TGTGCCAGCAGCCGGGACAGTGGGTATGGCTACACCTTC. This translates into CASSRDSGYGYTF.